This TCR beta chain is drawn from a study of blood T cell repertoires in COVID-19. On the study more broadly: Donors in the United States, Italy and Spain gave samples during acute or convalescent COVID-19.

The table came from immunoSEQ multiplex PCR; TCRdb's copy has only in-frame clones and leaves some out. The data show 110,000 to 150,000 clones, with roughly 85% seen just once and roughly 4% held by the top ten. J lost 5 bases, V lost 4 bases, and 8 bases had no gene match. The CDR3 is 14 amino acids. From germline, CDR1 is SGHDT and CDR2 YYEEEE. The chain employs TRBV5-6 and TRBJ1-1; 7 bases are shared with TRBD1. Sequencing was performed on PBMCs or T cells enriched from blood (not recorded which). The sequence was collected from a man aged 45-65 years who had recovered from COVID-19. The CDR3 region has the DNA TGTGCCAGCAGCGGACGACAGGGCGGGACTGAAGCTTTCTTT. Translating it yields CASSGRQGGTEAFF.